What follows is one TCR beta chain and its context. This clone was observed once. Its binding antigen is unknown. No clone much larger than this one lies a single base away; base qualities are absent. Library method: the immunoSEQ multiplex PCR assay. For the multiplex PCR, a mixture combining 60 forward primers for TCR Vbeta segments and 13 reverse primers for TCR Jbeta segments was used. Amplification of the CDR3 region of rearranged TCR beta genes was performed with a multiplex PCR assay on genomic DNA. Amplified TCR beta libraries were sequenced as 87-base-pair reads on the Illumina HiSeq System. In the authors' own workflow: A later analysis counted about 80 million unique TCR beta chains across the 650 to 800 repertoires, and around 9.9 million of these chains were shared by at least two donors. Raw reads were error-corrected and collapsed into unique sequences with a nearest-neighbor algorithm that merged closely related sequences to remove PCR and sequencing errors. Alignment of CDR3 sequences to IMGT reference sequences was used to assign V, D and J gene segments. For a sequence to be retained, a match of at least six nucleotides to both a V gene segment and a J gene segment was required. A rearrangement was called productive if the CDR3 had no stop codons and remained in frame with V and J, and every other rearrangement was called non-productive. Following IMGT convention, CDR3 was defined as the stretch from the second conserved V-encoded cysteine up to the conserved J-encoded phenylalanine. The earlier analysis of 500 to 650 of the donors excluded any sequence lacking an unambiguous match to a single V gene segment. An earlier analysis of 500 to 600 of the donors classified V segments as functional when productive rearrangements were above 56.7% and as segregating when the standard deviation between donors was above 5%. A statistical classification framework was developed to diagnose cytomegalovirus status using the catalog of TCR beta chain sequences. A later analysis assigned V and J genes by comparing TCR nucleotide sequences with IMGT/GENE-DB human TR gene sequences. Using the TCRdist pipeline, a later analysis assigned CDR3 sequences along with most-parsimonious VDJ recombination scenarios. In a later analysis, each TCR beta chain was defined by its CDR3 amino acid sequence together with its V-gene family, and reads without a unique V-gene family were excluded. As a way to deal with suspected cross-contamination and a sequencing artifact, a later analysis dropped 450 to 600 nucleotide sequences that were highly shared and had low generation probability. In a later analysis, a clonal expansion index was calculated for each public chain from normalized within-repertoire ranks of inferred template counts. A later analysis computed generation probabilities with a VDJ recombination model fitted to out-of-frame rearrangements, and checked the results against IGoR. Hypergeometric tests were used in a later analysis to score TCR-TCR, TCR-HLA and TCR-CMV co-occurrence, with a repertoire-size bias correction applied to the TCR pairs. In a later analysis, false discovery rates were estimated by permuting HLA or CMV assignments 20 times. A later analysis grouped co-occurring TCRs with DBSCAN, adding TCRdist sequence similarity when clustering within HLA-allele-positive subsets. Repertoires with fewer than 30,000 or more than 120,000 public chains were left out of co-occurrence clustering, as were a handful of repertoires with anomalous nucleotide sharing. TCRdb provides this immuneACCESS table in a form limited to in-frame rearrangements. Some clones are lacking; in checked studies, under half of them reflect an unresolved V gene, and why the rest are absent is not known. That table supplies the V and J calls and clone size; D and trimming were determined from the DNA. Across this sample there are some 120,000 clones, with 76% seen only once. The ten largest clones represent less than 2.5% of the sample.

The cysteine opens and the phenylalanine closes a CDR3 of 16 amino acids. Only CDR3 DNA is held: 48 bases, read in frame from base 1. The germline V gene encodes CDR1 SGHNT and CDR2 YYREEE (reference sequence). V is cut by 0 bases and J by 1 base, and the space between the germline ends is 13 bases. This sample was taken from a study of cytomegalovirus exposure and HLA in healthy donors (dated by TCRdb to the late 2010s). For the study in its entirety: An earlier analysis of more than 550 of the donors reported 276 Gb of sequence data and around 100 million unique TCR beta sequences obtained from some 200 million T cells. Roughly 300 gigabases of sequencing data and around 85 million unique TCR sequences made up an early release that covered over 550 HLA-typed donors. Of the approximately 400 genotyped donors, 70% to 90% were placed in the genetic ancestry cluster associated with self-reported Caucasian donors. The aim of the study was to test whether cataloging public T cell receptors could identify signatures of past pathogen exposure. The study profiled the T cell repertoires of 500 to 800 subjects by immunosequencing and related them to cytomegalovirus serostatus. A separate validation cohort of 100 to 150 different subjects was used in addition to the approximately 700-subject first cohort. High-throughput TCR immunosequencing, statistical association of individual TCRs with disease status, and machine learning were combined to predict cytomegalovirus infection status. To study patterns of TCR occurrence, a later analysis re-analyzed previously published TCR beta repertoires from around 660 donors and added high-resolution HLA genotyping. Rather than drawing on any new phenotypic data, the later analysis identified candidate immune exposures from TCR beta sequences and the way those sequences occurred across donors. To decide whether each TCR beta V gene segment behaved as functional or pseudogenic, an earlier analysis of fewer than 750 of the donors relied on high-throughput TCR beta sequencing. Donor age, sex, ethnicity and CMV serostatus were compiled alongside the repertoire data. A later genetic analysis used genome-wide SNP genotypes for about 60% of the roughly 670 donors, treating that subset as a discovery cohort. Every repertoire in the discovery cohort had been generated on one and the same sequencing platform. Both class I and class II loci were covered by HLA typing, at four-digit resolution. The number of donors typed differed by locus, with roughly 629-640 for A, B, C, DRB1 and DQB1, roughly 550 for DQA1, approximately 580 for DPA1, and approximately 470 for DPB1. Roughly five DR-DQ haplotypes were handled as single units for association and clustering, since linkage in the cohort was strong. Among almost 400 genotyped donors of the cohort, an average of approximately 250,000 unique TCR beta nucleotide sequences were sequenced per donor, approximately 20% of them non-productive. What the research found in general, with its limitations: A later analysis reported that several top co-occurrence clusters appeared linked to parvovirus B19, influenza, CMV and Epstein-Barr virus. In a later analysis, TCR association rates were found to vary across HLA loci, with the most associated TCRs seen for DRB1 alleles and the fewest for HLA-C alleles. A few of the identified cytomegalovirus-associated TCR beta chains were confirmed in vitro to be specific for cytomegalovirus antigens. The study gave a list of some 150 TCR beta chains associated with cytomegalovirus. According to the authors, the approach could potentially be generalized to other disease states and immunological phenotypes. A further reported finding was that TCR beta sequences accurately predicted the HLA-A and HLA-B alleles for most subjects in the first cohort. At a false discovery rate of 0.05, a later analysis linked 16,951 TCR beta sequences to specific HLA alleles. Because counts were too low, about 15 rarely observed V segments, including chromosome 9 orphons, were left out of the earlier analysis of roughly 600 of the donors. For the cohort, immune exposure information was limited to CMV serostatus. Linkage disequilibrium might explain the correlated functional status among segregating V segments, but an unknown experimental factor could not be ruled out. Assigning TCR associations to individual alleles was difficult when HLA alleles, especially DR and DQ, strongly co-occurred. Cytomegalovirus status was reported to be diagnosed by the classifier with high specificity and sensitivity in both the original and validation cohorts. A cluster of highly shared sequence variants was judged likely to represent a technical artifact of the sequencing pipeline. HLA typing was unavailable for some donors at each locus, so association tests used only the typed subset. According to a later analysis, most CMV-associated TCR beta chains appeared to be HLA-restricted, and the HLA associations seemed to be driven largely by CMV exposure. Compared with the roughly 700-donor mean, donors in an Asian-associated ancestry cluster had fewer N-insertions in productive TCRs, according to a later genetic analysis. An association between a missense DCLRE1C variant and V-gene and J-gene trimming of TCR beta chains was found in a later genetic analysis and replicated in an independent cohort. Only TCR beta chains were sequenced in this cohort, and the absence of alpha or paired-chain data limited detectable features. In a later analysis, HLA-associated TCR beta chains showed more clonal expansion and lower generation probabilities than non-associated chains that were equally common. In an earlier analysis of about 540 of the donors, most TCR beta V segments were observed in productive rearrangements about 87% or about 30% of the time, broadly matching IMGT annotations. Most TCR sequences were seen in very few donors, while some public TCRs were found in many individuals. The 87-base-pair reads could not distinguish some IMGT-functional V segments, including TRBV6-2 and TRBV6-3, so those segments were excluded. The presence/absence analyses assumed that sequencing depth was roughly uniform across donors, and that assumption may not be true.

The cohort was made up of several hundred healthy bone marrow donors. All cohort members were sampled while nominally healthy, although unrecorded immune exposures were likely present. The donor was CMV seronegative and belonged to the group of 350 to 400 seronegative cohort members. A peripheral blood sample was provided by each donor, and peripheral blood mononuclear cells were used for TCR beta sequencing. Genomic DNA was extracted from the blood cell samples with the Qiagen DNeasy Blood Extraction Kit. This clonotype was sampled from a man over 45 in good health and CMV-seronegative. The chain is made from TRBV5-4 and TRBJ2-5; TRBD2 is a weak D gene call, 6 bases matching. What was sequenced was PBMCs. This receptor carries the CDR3 CASSLVGQGGQETQYF. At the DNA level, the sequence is TGTGCCAGCAGCTTGGTCGGCCAGGGAGGCCAAGAGACCCAGTACTTC.